This TCR beta chain is drawn from a study of cytomegalovirus exposure and HLA in healthy donors. To note about this clone: As yet, its antigen is unknown.

Study-wide results and limits: Researchers counted 180 or so TCR beta chains as cytomegalovirus-associated. Several of the most significant clusters appeared linked to common viral pathogens, based on a later analysis.

PCR used 60 Vbeta primers and 13 Jbeta primers. Repertoires were generated with immunoSEQ multiplex PCR, while TCRdb's copy carries only in-frame clones and drops some. The sample carries under 150,000 clones, nearly 65% recorded once. Per the germline V gene, CDR1 is ENHRY and CDR2 is SYGVKD. V gave up 4 bases and J gave up 4 bases, with 15 bases separating them. The CDR3 loop spans 15 amino acids. The chain recombines TRBV10-3 with TRBJ2-3; possible D gene TRBD2, 6 bases. What was sequenced was PBMCs. The receptor comes from a man aged 35 to 55 in good health and CMV-seropositive. The CDR3 nucleotides read TGTGCCATCAGTGGGAGGGACGGAGGATCAGATACGCAGTATTTT. As protein: CAISGRDGGSDTQYF.